This T cell receptor beta chain was profiled in a study of regulatory and conventional T cells in RAG deficiency. This clone was seen a single time. Its antigen is unknown. V was pared by 6 bases and J by 6 bases, with 8 bases between. Looked up from germline, CDR1 is SEHNR and CDR2 is FQNEAQ (reference sequence). CDR3 size: 11 residues. Blood CD4+ CD25-high CD127-low regulatory T cells supplied the genomic DNA template. Assay used: immunoSEQ multiplex PCR; TCRdb lists only in-frame clones, some missing. The sample comprises around 29,000 clones, about 89% of which are singletons, and approximately 0.82% rests with the top ten. Study-level points and caveats: Treg unique TCR beta sequences were 90 to 100-fold fewer in Omenn syndrome and CID/AS patients than controls.

The same data also went into a second study, on regulatory T cells. This second report adds: The PCR used 52 TRBV and 13 TRBJ primers.

The V gene is TRBV7-9, the J gene TRBJ2-5; unclear D gene. The sample comprised Tregs sorted from blood. This TCR was recovered from a human donor in good health. The DNA for the CDR3 is TGTGCCAGCAGAAGTAGCAAGACCCAGTACTTC. Its translation: CASRSSKTQYF.